What follows are 20 T cell receptor beta chains derived from one specimen sequenced in a study of regulatory T cells in long-lasting Graves disease. According to the study, TCR beta libraries were built with iRepertoire HTBI primers and CDR3-region Arm-PCR. MiXCR, applied by TCRdb to the multiplex PCR reads, yields one record per CDR3 protein. There are almost 350,000 distinct CDR3 sequences in the sample; around 19% occur only once, and just under 30% lies in the top ten. Time point here: persistent/refractory GD, antithyroid drugs over 5 years with positive TRAb. The TCR library used RNA extracted from PBMCs. Sequenced here: peripheral blood mononuclear cells (PBMCs), sampled when the disease was refractory, from a patient treated with antithyroid drugs. The source of these receptors is a female donor with Graves disease.

CDR3 loop: CASSLDASGRMYEQYF. In nucleotides, the CDR3 is TGTGCCAGCAGCTTGGATGCTAGCGGGAGAATGTACGAGCAGTACTTC. The V gene is TRBV11-2, the J gene TRBJ2-7; 10 bases align to TRBD2. This CDR3 contains 16 residues. CDR1 is SGHAT and CDR2 is FQNNGV in the germline V gene. J gave up 4 bases and V 3 bases, and 9 bases lay outside the gene matches.

This clonotype was detected a few times. For the CDR3, the DNA is TGTGCCGGCACCCCGCCGGGTTCGCGGTACGAGCAGTACTTC. This gives the protein CAGTPPGSRYEQYF. This chain links TRBV7-2 with TRBJ2-7; D ambiguous. Germline lookup yields CDR1 SGHTA and CDR2 FQGNSA. The CDR3 contains 14 residues. V was clipped by 11 bases and J by 4 bases, with 21 bases between them.

This clonotype came up many times. V is TRBV6-1 and J is TRBJ1-6; D call uncertain. This CDR3 has 17 residues. The germline CDR1 and CDR2 sequences are MNHNS and SASEGT. The V end was cut by 6 bases, the J end by 0 bases, with 15 bases between. The CDR3 protein is CASSPVAASSYNSPLHF. CDR3 coding DNA: TGTGCCAGCAGCCCCGTGGCGGCGAGCTCCTATAATTCACCCCTCCACTTT.

This chain connects TRBV20-1 to TRBJ1-6; D not resolved. V lost 3 bases and J lost 5, with 17 bases in between. This CDR3 is 16 amino acids long. The V gene's germline CDR1 is DFQATT and CDR2 SNEGSKA (reference sequence). Here the CDR3 reads CSASDGSTRNNSPLHF. CDR3 bases: TGCAGTGCTAGCGATGGTTCGACACGGAATAATTCACCCCTCCACTTT.

This clonotype appeared many times. The V call is TRBV28, the J call TRBJ2-7, with 9 bases fitting TRBD1. The V gene end was trimmed by 7 bases and the J gene end by 2 bases; junction bases not matched to a gene: 12. Germline loops: CDR1 MDHEN, CDR2 SYDVKM. The CDR3 is made up of 16 amino acids. The CDR3: CASTPLPGQGTYEQYF. In nucleotides, the CDR3 is TGTGCCAGCACCCCCCTCCCGGGACAGGGAACCTACGAGCAGTACTTC. Variable domain in full (rest from reference TRBV28 and TRBJ2-7): DVKVTQSSRYLVKRTGEKVFLECVQDMDHENMFWYRQDPGLGLRLIYFSYDVKMKEKGDIPEGYSVSREKKERFSLILESASTNQTSMYLCASTPLPGQGTYEQYFGPGTRLTVT.

V is TRBV6-2 or TRBV6-3 and J is TRBJ2-7; no clear D gene. In germline, CDR1 is MNHEY, CDR2 SVGEGT. Deletions cut 4 bases from V and 0 bases from J, with 19 bases between. CDR3 length: 17 residues. The CDR3 DNA reads TGTGCCAGCAGTTCCTCCTCTAGGGTGCTCTACTCCTACGAGCAGTACTTC. Residues: CASSSSSRVLYSYEQYF.

In this sample, this clonotype turned up a few times. The CDR3 DNA sequence: TGCAGTGCTAGGAGAAGGGTCGAGAACACTGAAGCTTTCTTT. It encodes CSARRRVENTEAFF. The chain carries TRBV20-1 and TRBJ1-1; D is unresolved. The CDR3 extends over 14 amino acids. V dropped 3 bases and J dropped 1 base, with 12 bases sitting between them. Germline V gives CDR1 DFQATT, CDR2 SNEGSKA (reference sequence).

The chain is built from TRBV19 and TRBJ2-6; D ambiguous. The CDR3 is 14 amino acids. Trimming pared 3 bases from V and 4 bases from J, leaving 7 bases between. Germline loops: CDR1 LNHDA, CDR2 SQIVND (reference sequence). CDR3 loop: CASSIGNGANVLTF. The CDR3 nucleotides are TGTGCCAGTAGTATTGGGAACGGGGCCAACGTCCTGACTTTC. Full variable domain (outside the CDR3, taken from reference TRBV19 and TRBJ2-6): DGGITQSPKYLFRKEGQNVTLSCEQNLNHDAMYWYRQDPGQGLRLIYYSQIVNDFQKGDIAEGYSVSREKKESFPLTVTSAQKNPTAFYLCASSIGNGANVLTFGAGSRLTVL.

In this sample, this clonotype turned up a few times. This sequence joins TRBV6-1 and TRBJ1-1, with D possibly being TRBD1 (5 bases). Germline CDR1 reads MNHNS; CDR2 reads SASEGT. V gave up 2 bases and J gave up 4 bases, with 8 bases separating them. The CDR3 extends over 13 amino acids. Here the CDR3 DNA reads TGTGCCAGCAGTGAACAGGGAGGCACTGAAGCTTTCTTT. This translates into CASSEQGGTEAFF.

This clonotype was observed a handful of times. The chain is built from TRBV10-3 and TRBJ1-1, with D unclear. CDR3 length: 18 amino acids. Between the trimmed V and J ends, which lost 0 bases and 5 bases, there was a span of 22 bases. Germline V gives CDR1 ENHRY, CDR2 SYGVKD. Here the CDR3 DNA reads TGTGCCATCAGTGAGTCATGGCCGGGCCATCCTAGAGGAACTGAAGCTTTCTTT. Translated: CAISESWPGHPRGTEAFF.

CDR3 coding DNA: TGTGCCAGCAGTCCGTTAAACTCACAAGAGACCCAGTACTTC. Its protein product is CASSPLNSQETQYF. J is TRBJ2-5 and V is TRBV28; no clear D gene. Germline values: CDR1 MDHEN, CDR2 SYDVKM. The germline V and J ends were trimmed by 5 bases and 2 bases, with 12 bases remaining between them. This CDR3 has 14 amino acids.

This clonotype was recorded once. The rearrangement links TRBV5-1 to TRBJ1-1; no clear D. Germline loops: CDR1 SGHRS, CDR2 YFSETQ. Deletions cut 4 bases from V and 2 bases from J, with 18 bases between. CDR3 length: 16 amino acids. The CDR3 spells CASSISDGRSNTEAFF. The CDR3 nucleotides read TGCGCCAGCAGCATATCCGACGGACGCTCAAACACTGAAGCTTTCTTT. Looking up the rest from reference TRBV5-1 and TRBJ1-1 gives the full variable domain: KAGVTQTPRYLIKTRGQQVTLSCSPISGHRSVSWYQQTPGQGLQFLFEYFSETQRNKGNFPGRFSGRQFSNSRSEMNVSTLELGDSALYLCASSISDGRSNTEAFFGQGTRLTVV.

A few counts support this clonotype. J is TRBJ1-3 and V is TRBV3-1, with D unclear. The germline gives CDR1 LGHDT, CDR2 YNNKEL (reference sequence). Between the trimmed V and J ends, which lost 0 bases and 0 bases, there was a span of 9 bases. This CDR3 spans 16 amino acids. The CDR3 DNA sequence: TGTGCCAGCAGCCAAGAGGCAGGTAACTCTGGAAACACCATATATTTT. It encodes CASSQEAGNSGNTIYF.

This clonotype was detected a few times. This chain uses TRBV5-6 with TRBJ2-7, with TRBD2 matching over 16 bases. Trimming took 4 bases from V and 2 from J; bases not matched to a gene: 6. The CDR3 covers 17 residues. CDR1 SGHDT and CDR2 YYEEEE come from the germline V gene. CDR3 sequence (DNA): TGTGCCAGCAGCCCGGGGACTAGCGGGAGGGGGACCTACGAGCAGTACTTC. Amino acid sequence: CASSPGTSGRGTYEQYF. The full variable domain, completed using reference TRBV5-6 and TRBJ2-7, is DAGVTQSPTHLIKTRGQQVTLRCSPKSGHDTVSWYQQALGQGPQFIFQYYEEEERQRGNFPDRFSGHQFPNYSSELNVNALLLGDSALYLCASSPGTSGRGTYEQYFGPGTRLTVT.

This clonotype has at least ten counts. This chain connects TRBV3-1 to TRBJ1-1; D not resolved. The CDR3 has 17 amino acids. Germline loops: CDR1 LGHDT, CDR2 YNNKEL (reference sequence). The germline V and J ends were trimmed by 2 bases and 1 base, with 17 bases remaining between them. CDR3 DNA sequence: TGTGCCAGCAGCCAACAGGCGATCAATGCCCCGAACACTGAAGCTTTCTTT. Translated: CASSQQAINAPNTEAFF.

The sample holds a few counts of this clonotype. This rearrangement joins TRBV10-3 to TRBJ1-1; a possible D gene is TRBD1 (6 bases). The germline CDR1 and CDR2 sequences are ENHRY and SYGVKD. V shed 1 base and J shed 8 bases, with 20 bases lying between them. The CDR3 covers 16 residues. CDR3 in amino acids: CAISEFLDRTEGEAFF. CDR3 sequence (DNA): TGTGCCATCAGTGAGTTCCTAGACAGGACGGAGGGCGAAGCTTTCTTT.

This clonotype was seen only a few times. V gene TRBV6-4 combines with J gene TRBJ1-2, with D perhaps matching TRBD1 (6 bases). Trimming took 5 bases from V and 0 from J, leaving 13 bases between them. There are 15 residues in the CDR3. Germline V gene data show CDR1 as MRHNA and CDR2 as SNTAGT. Written as DNA, the CDR3 is TGTGCCAGCAGTTACCCACAGGGAGCTAACTATGGCTACACCTTC. Its protein product is CASSYPQGANYGYTF.

This clonotype was found many times. The J gene is TRBJ2-7, the V gene TRBV10-3; 7 bases line up with TRBD2. CDR1 and CDR2 (germline): ENHRY, SYGVKD. This CDR3 is built from 14 residues. The trim removed 4 bases at V and 0 bases at J, leaving 3 bases unmatched. The CDR3 region is CAISGEGISYEQYF. The CDR3 DNA reads TGTGCCATCAGTGGGGAGGGAATCTCCTACGAGCAGTACTTC.

The chain is built from TRBV20-1 and TRBJ1-4; TRBD1 matches at 10 bases. Germline CDR1 is DFQATT and CDR2 is SNEGSKA (reference sequence). The CDR3 sequence is 16 residues long. Trimming removed 4 bases from V and 4 bases from J; junction bases left unmatched: 9. The CDR3 loop reads CSATGTGEGVNEKLFF. The DNA of the CDR3 is TGCAGTGCTACCGGGACAGGGGAAGGGGTTAATGAAAAACTGTTTTTT.

In this sample, this clonotype turned up a few times. The CDR3 spells CASSHQGRQETQYF. The CDR3 coding sequence is TGTGCCAGTAGCCACCAGGGACGTCAAGAGACCCAGTACTTC. The J gene is TRBJ2-5, the V gene TRBV19; the D call may be TRBD1 or TRBD2 (5 bases each). The length of the CDR3 is 14 residues. In germline, CDR1 is LNHDA, CDR2 SQIVND (reference sequence). Trimming took 6 bases from V and 2 from J, leaving 13 bases between them.